This T cell receptor (beta chain) came from a study of shared clonotypes between healthy human individuals. General study points: The represented genetic and exposure-history diversity was limited by the small number of donors. The study found lower generation probabilities in non-shared clonotypes than in those shared by all four donors. Several donors shared around 5.1% of their naive CD4 clonotypes.

Germline lookup yields CDR1 MNHEY and CDR2 SVGAGI. This CDR3 is built from 15 residues. V lost 5 bases and J 6 bases, leaving 17 bases between the germline ends. For this clone: Its matching antigen is unknown.

Replicate sorted-subset PCRs were loaded with around 0.2 ug DNA, about 31,000 T cell genomes. The table came from immunoSEQ multiplex PCR; TCRdb's copy has only in-frame clones and leaves some out. The sample carries a few million clones, 85% to 95% recorded once. V gene TRBV6-5 combines with J gene TRBJ1-5, with D possibly TRBD1 on 5 matching bases. Sequenced: naive CD4+ T cells from PBMCs. Subset of the sample: CD45RA+ positively selected. The sequence derives from a man aged 18 to 29 in good health. Some clones in this sample may be carry-over from other donors' samples. The CDR3 protein is CASSPQWGGSQPQHF. The CDR3 DNA reads TGTGCCAGCAGTCCACAGTGGGGGGGGAGTCAGCCCCAGCATTTT.